This TCR beta chain derives from a study of cytomegalovirus exposure and HLA in healthy donors (dated by TCRdb to the late 2010s). Regarding the study in general: An earlier analysis of 550 to 700 of the donors reported approximately 290 Gb of sequence data and 100 million to 140 million unique TCR beta sequences from about 200 million T cells. About 300 gigabases of sequencing data and around 90 million unique TCR sequences made up an early release that covered fewer than 650 HLA-typed donors. Of the roughly 400 genotyped donors, roughly 80% were placed in the genetic ancestry cluster associated with self-reported Caucasian donors. The aim of the study was to test whether cataloging public T cell receptors could identify signatures of past pathogen exposure. The study profiled the T cell repertoires of hundreds of subjects by immunosequencing and related them to cytomegalovirus serostatus. Along with the approximately 670-subject first cohort, a separate validation cohort of 120 different subjects was used. To predict cytomegalovirus infection status, the study brought together high-throughput TCR immunosequencing, statistical association of individual TCRs with disease status, and machine learning. A later analysis re-examined previously published TCR beta repertoires from about 670 donors and added high-resolution HLA genotyping to investigate patterns of TCR occurrence. In the later analysis, no new phenotypic data were used to find candidate immune exposures; instead, reliance was placed on TCR beta sequences and their occurrence across donors. In an earlier analysis of more than 550 of the donors, high-throughput TCR beta sequencing was used to judge whether each TCR beta V gene segment behaved as functional or pseudogenic. Alongside the repertoire data, information on donor age, sex, ethnicity and CMV serostatus was compiled. Genome-wide SNP genotypes for about 60% of the roughly 700 donors were used in a later genetic analysis, which treated that subset as a discovery cohort. Every discovery cohort repertoire had been produced on one sequencing platform. HLA typing included class I and class II loci at four-digit resolution. Typing coverage differed by locus: A, B, C, DRB1 and DQB1 were typed in roughly 620-630 donors, DQA1 in about 500, DPA1 in some 600, and DPB1 in 450 to 480. Because of strong linkage in the cohort, a handful of DR-DQ haplotypes were treated as single units for association and clustering. Across approximately 400 genotyped donors of the cohort, an average of about 240,000 unique TCR beta nucleotide sequences per donor were sequenced, and roughly a sixth of those sequences were non-productive.

Per the germline V gene, SGHDT is the CDR1 and YYEEEE is the CDR2. The CDR3 spans 14 residues, from the cysteine through the phenylalanine. The retained sequence is limited to the CDR3, 42 bases, with the frame set at the first base. Germline trimming: 3 bases from V, 4 bases from J; junction bases outside gene matches: 6. Concerning this clone: Which antigen it targets is not known. Nothing much larger sits one base from this clone, and base qualities are not available.

In total, more than 500 healthy bone marrow donors made up the cohort. Cohort members were all nominally healthy when sampled, although unrecorded immune exposures were likely present. CMV serostatus was recorded as positive for some 300 and negative for about 50% of the 666 cohort members, whereas no CMV serostatus was recorded for the donor in question. Each donor provided a peripheral blood sample, and peripheral blood mononuclear cells were used for TCR beta sequencing. Genomic DNA extraction from the blood cell samples was performed with the Qiagen DNeasy Blood Extraction Kit. Library preparation employed the immunoSEQ multiplex PCR assay. A mixture of 60 forward primers for TCR Vbeta segments and 13 reverse primers for TCR Jbeta segments was used in the multiplex PCR. Amplification of the CDR3 region of rearranged TCR beta genes was performed with a multiplex PCR assay on genomic DNA. The Illumina HiSeq System was used to sequence the amplified TCR beta libraries as 87-base-pair reads. In the authors' own workflow: In a later analysis, approximately 74 million unique TCR beta chains were counted across the 500 to 850 repertoires, and around 11 million of these chains were shared by at least two donors. A nearest-neighbor algorithm error-corrected the raw reads and collapsed the reads into unique sequences, merging closely related sequences to remove PCR and sequencing errors. V, D and J gene segments were assigned by aligning CDR3 sequences to IMGT reference sequences. For a sequence to be retained, a match of at least six nucleotides to both a V gene segment and a J gene segment was required. Rearrangements were called productive when the CDR3 lacked stop codons and stayed in frame with V and J; all others were non-productive. CDR3 was defined by IMGT convention, running from the second conserved V-encoded cysteine to the conserved J-encoded phenylalanine. In an earlier analysis of 550 to 650 of the donors, sequences lacking an unambiguous match to a single V gene segment were excluded. In an earlier analysis of 450 to 750 of the donors, a V segment was called functional when productive rearrangements were above 56.7%, and segregating when the standard deviation between donors exceeded 5%. A statistical classification framework was built to diagnose cytomegalovirus status from the catalog of TCR beta chain sequences. A later analysis assigned V and J genes by comparing TCR nucleotide sequences with IMGT/GENE-DB human TR gene sequences. Using the TCRdist pipeline, a later analysis assigned CDR3 sequences along with most-parsimonious VDJ recombination scenarios. A later analysis defined each TCR beta chain by its CDR3 amino acid sequence plus V-gene family, and excluded reads lacking a unique V-gene family. As a way to deal with suspected cross-contamination and a sequencing artifact, a later analysis dropped 450 to 600 nucleotide sequences that were highly shared and had low generation probability. A later analysis calculated a clonal expansion index for each public chain from normalized within-repertoire ranks of inferred template counts. A later analysis computed generation probabilities with a VDJ recombination model fitted to out-of-frame rearrangements, and checked the results against IGoR. Hypergeometric tests were used in a later analysis to score TCR-TCR, TCR-HLA and TCR-CMV co-occurrence, with a repertoire-size bias correction applied to the TCR pairs. To estimate false discovery rates, a later analysis permuted the HLA or CMV assignments 20 times. In a later analysis, co-occurring TCRs were grouped using DBSCAN, with TCRdist sequence similarity added in when clustering inside HLA-allele-positive subsets. For co-occurrence clustering, repertoires with fewer than 30,000 or more than 120,000 public chains were excluded, along with 5 or 6 repertoires with anomalous nucleotide sharing. TCRdb holds this immuneACCESS table with in-frame rearrangements only. Some clones are missing; in checked studies, unresolved V genes explain under half, and the rest has no known cause. V, J and clone size derive from that table, while D and trimming were established from the DNA sequence. The sample table contains roughly 130,000 clones; only one count was recorded for 80% to 85% of them. Jointly, the top ten make up approximately 0.93% of the sample.

Results and caveats for the whole study, not just this receptor: In vitro tests confirmed that a few of the cytomegalovirus-associated TCR beta chains recognize cytomegalovirus antigens. Most CMV-associated TCR beta chains appeared to be HLA-restricted in a later analysis, and the HLA associations seemed to be driven largely by CMV exposure. According to the authors, the approach could potentially be generalized to other disease states and immunological phenotypes. In a later analysis, HLA-associated TCR beta chains were found to be more clonally expanded and to have lower generation probabilities than equally common non-associated chains. Strong co-occurrence of HLA alleles, especially DR and DQ, made assigning TCR associations to individual alleles difficult. While some public TCRs were present in many individuals, most TCR sequences turned up only very rarely across donors. A further reported finding was that TCR beta sequences accurately predicted the HLA-A and HLA-B alleles for most subjects in the first cohort. Because some donors lacked HLA typing at each locus, the association tests relied only on the typed subset. This cohort had only TCR beta chains sequenced, and the lack of alpha or paired-chain data limited which features could be detected. In a later analysis, 16,951 TCR beta sequences were associated with specific HLA alleles at a false discovery rate of 0.05. Correlated functional status among segregating V segments might reflect linkage disequilibrium, but an unknown experimental factor could not be ruled out. The earlier analysis of 450 to 700 of the donors excluded some 15 rarely observed V segments, including chromosome 9 orphons, because counts were too low. Sequencing depth was assumed to be roughly uniform across donors in the presence/absence analyses, though that assumption may not hold. A later genetic analysis associated a missense DCLRE1C variant with V-gene and J-gene trimming of TCR beta chains, and an independent cohort replicated the association. Several of the top co-occurrence clusters appeared to be linked to parvovirus B19, influenza, CMV and Epstein-Barr virus, according to a later analysis. In a later analysis, the rate of TCR association differed among HLA loci, with DRB1 alleles having the most associated TCRs and HLA-C alleles having the fewest. According to a later genetic analysis, donors in an Asian-associated ancestry cluster had fewer N-insertions in productive TCRs than the roughly 660-donor mean. Immune exposure information for the cohort was limited to CMV serostatus. A total of 164 TCR beta chains were listed by the study as associated with cytomegalovirus. The classifier was reported to diagnose cytomegalovirus status with high specificity and sensitivity in both the original and validation cohorts. Because the 87-base-pair reads could not distinguish some IMGT-functional V segments, including TRBV6-2 and TRBV6-3, those segments were excluded. The sequencing pipeline was judged likely to have produced a cluster of highly shared sequence variants as a technical artifact. Broadly in line with IMGT annotations, most TCR beta V segments showed up in productive rearrangements about 90% or about 30% of the time in an earlier analysis of around 600 of the donors.

The specimen sequenced was PBMCs. This sequence was found in a human donor in good health. The rearranged chain carries TRBV5-6 and TRBJ1-1; 7 nucleotides in the junction match TRBD1. The DNA sequence reads TGTGCCAGCAGCTCCACAGGGGTCGGCACTGAAGCTTTCTTT. It codes for CASSSTGVGTEAFF. With the portions outside the CDR3 filled from the reference TRBV5-6 and TRBJ1-1 genes, the complete variable region becomes DAGVTQSPTHLIKTRGQQVTLRCSPKSGHDTVSWYQQALGQGPQFIFQYYEEEERQRGNFPDRFSGHQFPNYSSELNVNALLLGDSALYLCASSSTGVGTEAFFGQGTRLTVV.